This passage covers 10 T cell receptor beta chains from one sample sequenced in a study of shared clonotypes between healthy human individuals. This table comes from immunoSEQ multiplex PCR, and its TCRdb copy is limited to in-frame clones, with some not included. The sample has a few million clones; around 94% are singletons. Sequencing was carried out using naive CD4+ T cells sorted from blood. Stated subset: CD45RA+ positively selected. All receptors come from a man between 18 and 35 years old in good health.

About this clone itself: Additional DNA sequences in this sample encode the identical CDR3. The gene calls are TRBV4-1 and TRBJ1-3; D perhaps matches TRBD1 (6 bases). CDR1 and CDR2 from the germline V gene are MGHRA and YSYEKL. The CDR3 runs to 15 residues. V gave up 2 bases and J gave up 0 bases, with 8 bases separating them. The CDR3 DNA reads TGCGCCAGCAGCCAAAACAGGGTCTCTGGAAACACCATATATTTT. Translated: CASSQNRVSGNTIYF.

This chain uses TRBV28 with TRBJ2-7, with D possibly being TRBD1 (6 bases). V lost 10 bases, J lost 2 bases, and 15 bases lay in between. The length of the CDR3 is 13 residues. The germline V gene encodes CDR1 MDHEN and CDR2 SYDVKM. In DNA, the CDR3 is TGTGCCACAATGCTAGGGGGACCCTACGAGCAGTACTTC. Encoded protein: CATMLGGPYEQYF.

This chain joins TRBV28 and TRBJ1-2, with 7 bases lining up with TRBD1. In germline, CDR1 is MDHEN, CDR2 SYDVKM. The CDR3 loop spans 13 amino acids. The J segment lost 4 bases and the V segment lost 4 bases, leaving 3 bases of the junction unmatched. The CDR3 DNA follows: TGTGCCAGCAGTTCTGGACAGGTCTATGGCTACACCTTC. It translates to CASSSGQVYGYTF.

On this clone itself: This specimen includes other DNA sequences encoding the same CDR3. This chain links TRBV19 with TRBJ1-1; perhaps TRBD1 as D (5 bases). Germline-derived CDR1 and CDR2 are LNHDA and SQIVND (reference sequence). The V and J ends lost 4 bases and 5 bases respectively, with 11 bases between them. CDR3 length: 13 amino acids. The CDR3 nucleotides read TGTGCCAGTAGTACGTCCCGGGGGACTGAAGCTTTCTTT. Its protein is CASSTSRGTEAFF.

The chain carries TRBV6-6 and TRBJ2-7; the D is unclear. Trimming removed 2 bases at V and 2 bases at J, with 4 bases between. CDR1 is MNHNY and CDR2 is SVGAGI in the germline V gene (reference sequence). The CDR3 consists of 12 residues. The CDR3 reads CASSYRPYEQYF. The CDR3, as DNA: TGTGCCAGCAGTTACCGTCCCTACGAGCAGTACTTC.

The chain is built from TRBV7-9 and TRBJ1-1, with TRBD1 matching 7 bases. The CDR3 has 16 amino acids. V shed 3 bases, J shed 1 base, and the junction held 8 bases outside the gene matches. Germline-derived CDR1 and CDR2 are SEHNR and FQNEAQ (reference sequence). Here the CDR3 DNA reads TGTGCCAGCAGCTTTGGTCTGGGGACAGAGAACACTGAAGCTTTCTTT. Translated: CASSFGLGTENTEAFF. The whole variable domain, filled in from reference TRBV7-9 and TRBJ1-1, reads DTGVSQNPRHKITKRGQNVTFRCDPISEHNRLYWYRQTLGQGPEFLTYFQNEAQLEKSRLLSDRFSAERPKGSFSTLEIQRTEQGDSAMYLCASSFGLGTENTEAFFGQGTRLTVV.

The CDR3, as DNA: TGTGCCTGGAGTCCTCGGCCAGATCAGCCCCAGCATTTT. Translated: CAWSPRPDQPQHF. The J gene is TRBJ1-5, the V gene TRBV30; D not resolved. Germline loops: CDR1 GTSNPN, CDR2 SVGIG (reference sequence). The CDR3 extends over 13 amino acids. Trimming removed 2 bases at V and 5 bases at J, with 10 bases between.

V gene TRBV29-1 combines with J gene TRBJ2-7; TRBD1 matches 7 bases. The junction had 7 bases not matched to a gene; V was cut back by 3 bases and J by 2 bases. CDR1 and CDR2 (germline): SQVTM, ANQGSEA. The CDR3 runs 14 residues. The CDR3 sequence: CSVDLRGPPYEQYF. CDR3 sequence (DNA): TGCAGCGTTGATCTTAGGGGGCCGCCCTACGAGCAGTACTTC.

CDR3 residues: CASSSSAWTGSNQPQHF. The DNA for the CDR3 is TGTGCCAGCAGTTCTAGCGCCTGGACAGGAAGCAATCAGCCCCAGCATTTT. This chain connects TRBV28 to TRBJ1-5; 7 positions agree with TRBD1. J was trimmed by 1 base and V by 4 bases; bases with no gene match: 10. From germline, CDR1 is MDHEN and CDR2 SYDVKM. The CDR3 has 17 residues.

V usage is TRBV18 and J usage is TRBJ1-2; D call uncertain. This CDR3 comprises 14 residues. Trimming left V 3 bases short and J 2 bases short, with 10 bases between. Germline CDR1 is KGHSH and CDR2 is LQKENI. The CDR3 spells CASSPQVQNYGYTF. Written as DNA, the CDR3 is TGTGCCAGCTCACCGCAAGTTCAGAACTATGGCTACACCTTC.